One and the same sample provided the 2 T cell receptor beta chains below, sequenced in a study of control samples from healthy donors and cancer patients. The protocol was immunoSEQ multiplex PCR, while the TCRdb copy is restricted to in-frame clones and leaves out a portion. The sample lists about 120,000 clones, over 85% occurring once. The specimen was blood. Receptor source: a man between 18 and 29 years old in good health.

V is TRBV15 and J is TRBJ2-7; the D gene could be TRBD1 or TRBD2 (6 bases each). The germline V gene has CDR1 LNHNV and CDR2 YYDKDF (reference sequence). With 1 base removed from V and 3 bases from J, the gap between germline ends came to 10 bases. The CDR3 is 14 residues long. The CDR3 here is CATSRAQGLYEQYF. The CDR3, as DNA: TGTGCCACCAGCAGAGCACAGGGACTCTACGAGCAGTACTTC.

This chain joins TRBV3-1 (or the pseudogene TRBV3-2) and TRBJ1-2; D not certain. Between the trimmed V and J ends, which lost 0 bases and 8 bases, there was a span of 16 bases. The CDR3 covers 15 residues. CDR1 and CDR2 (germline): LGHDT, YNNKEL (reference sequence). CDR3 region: CASSQDFRESLGYTF. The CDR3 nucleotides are TGTGCCAGCAGCCAAGATTTCCGGGAATCTTTGGGCTACACCTTC.